The 31 T cell receptor beta chains in this list originate from one sample, sequenced in a study of metastatic and nonmetastatic thyroid tumors. MiXCR re-clonotyped the PCR reads for TCRdb. The profile shows about 41,000 clones, 9.5% to 12% of them singletons. Ahead of thyroid surgery, no patient had received treatment of any kind. The sequenced sample consisted of blood. Receptor source: a female donor with papillary thyroid cancer or a benign thyroid nodule (not recorded which). Some clones in this sample may be carry-over from other donors' samples.

This clone was detected only a few times. A much larger clone differs by one base, so this may be a read error. The same CDR3 can be traced to other DNA sequences in this sample. The CDR3, as DNA: TGTGCCAGCAGTCGGGCAGGGGCTAGTGGAAAACTGTTTTTT. Encoded protein: CASSRAGASGKLFF. The chain is built from TRBV6-1 and TRBJ1-4, with D perhaps TRBD1 (6 bases). The CDR3 has 14 residues. Trimming stripped 5 bases from V and 10 bases from J, with 17 bases between. Looked up from germline, CDR1 is MNHNS and CDR2 is SASEGT.

This clone was seen at least ten times. V and J are TRBV5-5 and TRBJ1-2; no clear D gene. Germline V gene sequence: CDR1 SGHKS, CDR2 YYEKEE (reference sequence). CDR3 length: 14 residues. The V gene lost 0 bases and the J gene lost 0 bases, with 6 bases spanning the gap. CDR3 sequence reads: CASSLDSSNYGYTF. The CDR3 coding sequence is TGTGCCAGCAGCTTGGACAGCTCTAACTATGGCTACACCTTC. The full variable domain, with the rest looked up from reference TRBV5-5 and TRBJ1-2, is DAGVTQSPTHLIKTRGQQVTLRCSPISGHKSVSWYQQVLGQGPQFIFQYYEKEERGRGNFPDRFSARQFPNYSSELNVNALLLGDSALYLCASSLDSSNYGYTFGSGTRLTVV.

This clone has at least ten counts. The chain joins TRBV5-4 to TRBJ1-1; tentatively, D is TRBD1 (6 bases). The CDR3 is made up of 14 amino acids. From germline, CDR1 is SGHNT and CDR2 YYREEE (reference sequence). Trimming stripped 4 bases from V and 3 bases from J, with 13 bases between. DNA for the CDR3: TGTGCCAGCAGCAGCGGGACACTTTACACTGAAGCTTTCTTT. This codes for CASSSGTLYTEAFF.

Many counts were recorded for this clone. The gene calls are TRBV28 and TRBJ1-4; the D is unclear. This CDR3 has 13 amino acids. The V and J ends lost 3 bases and 0 bases respectively, with 2 bases between them. CDR1 and CDR2 from the germline V gene are MDHEN and SYDVKM. The CDR3 sequence is CASSLATNEKLFF. CDR3 DNA sequence: TGTGCCAGCAGTTTGGCAACTAATGAAAAACTGTTTTTT.

This clone was seen at least ten times. V usage is TRBV28 and J usage is TRBJ2-7; D is ambiguous. This CDR3 spans 14 amino acids. V was clipped by 2 bases and J by 6 bases, with 14 bases between them. Germline CDR1 MDHEN, CDR2 SYDVKM. Here the CDR3 DNA reads TGTGCCAGCAGTTTACAGTCGCTCGTGAGCGAGCAGTACTTC. It specifies CASSLQSLVSEQYF.

This rearrangement joins TRBV5-1 to TRBJ1-5; D remains ambiguous. This CDR3 is built from 15 residues. Germline V gene lookup returns CDR1 SGHRS and CDR2 YFSETQ. V was shortened by 0 bases and J by 7 bases, with 14 bases between the two germline ends. This chain's CDR3 is CASSLGVISGQPQHF. The CDR3, as DNA: TGCGCCAGCAGCTTGGGCGTGATTTCAGGCCAGCCCCAGCATTTT.

This clone was found many times. The chain is built from TRBV30 and TRBJ2-7; 7 positions match TRBD2. Germline CDR1 reads GTSNPN; CDR2 reads SVGIG (reference sequence). J gave up 4 bases and V 0 bases, and 9 bases lay outside the gene matches. CDR3 size: 15 residues. The CDR3 bases are TGTGCCTGGAGTGTAGAGGGAGGGGCCCCTTACGAGCAGTACTTC. The encoded protein is CAWSVEGGAPYEQYF.

This clone was detected many times. One junction end disagrees with the germline gene, perhaps due to a read error. The V call is TRBV7-9, the J call TRBJ2-1, with unresolved D. Germline-derived CDR1 and CDR2 are SEHNR and FQNEAQ (reference sequence). The CDR3 extends over 13 amino acids. The CDR3 DNA follows: TGTGCCAGCAGCTCCGGTCGGTCCTTCCAGGAGATCTTC. Translation: CASSSGRSFQEIF.

This clone was detected many times. Other DNA sequences in this sample translate to the same CDR3. The V gene is TRBV24-1, the J gene TRBJ2-3; 8 bases map to TRBD2. This CDR3 comprises 16 residues. V lost 4 bases to trimming and J lost 0 bases; unmatched junction nucleotides: 5. Germline V CDR1 and CDR2: KGHDR, SFDVKD. The CDR3 protein is CATSDYSGVSTDTQYF. In DNA, the CDR3 is TGTGCCACCAGTGACTATAGCGGGGTGAGCACAGATACGCAGTATTTT.

The chain uses TRBV5-1 and TRBJ2-7; 7 bases fit TRBD1. This CDR3 spans 17 amino acids. Trimming removed 6 bases from V and 2 bases from J; junction bases left unmatched: 17. The germline CDR1 and CDR2 sequences are SGHRS and YFSETQ. The CDR3, as DNA: TGCGCCAGCATCTGCACGGGACAGCGTTGGACCCCCTACGAGCAGTACTTC. Protein: CASICTGQRWTPYEQYF.

This clone was detected a few times. A much more abundant neighbour one base away suggests this may be a read error. The sample contains more than one DNA sequence encoding this CDR3. The chain links TRBV29-1 to TRBJ2-2; 9 bases fit TRBD1. V gave up 4 bases and J gave up 11 bases; unmatched junction bases: 8. The germline V gene encodes CDR1 SQVTM and CDR2 ANQGSEA. The CDR3 is 13 residues long. The CDR3 DNA sequence: TGCAGCGTTGTACAGGGGGCTGGCGGCGAGCTGTTTTTT. Translated: CSVVQGAGGELFF.

This clone was seen at least ten times. The chain uses TRBV6-1 and TRBJ2-1, with D possibly TRBD2 on 6 matching bases. Germline CDR1 MNHNS, CDR2 SASEGT. V lost 5 bases and J lost 5, with 13 bases in between. This CDR3 is 14 amino acids long. CDR3 nucleotides: TGTGCCAGCAGTCTTAGCGGTATCAACAATGAGCAGTTCTTC. As protein: CASSLSGINNEQFF.

This clone was counted ten times or more. This same CDR3 is encoded by further DNA sequences in the sample. The rearrangement uses TRBV24-1 and TRBJ2-3, with 10 bases identical to TRBD2. V lost 2 bases to trimming and J lost 4 bases; unmatched junction nucleotides: 5. The CDR3 runs 16 residues. The germline V gene encodes CDR1 KGHDR and CDR2 SFDVKD. The CDR3 nucleotides read TGTGCCACCAGTGATTCCCTAGCGGGAGTGGCAGATACGCAGTATTTT. It translates to CATSDSLAGVADTQYF.

This clone was counted ten times or more. Since a much larger clone is just one base distant, this may be a read error. The same CDR3 arises from other DNA sequences in this sample as well. J is TRBJ2-7 and V is TRBV7-4; 9 bases agree with TRBD1. Trimming removed 9 bases from V and 0 bases from J; junction bases left unmatched: 12. There are 16 residues in the CDR3. CDR1 and CDR2 (germline): SGHVT, SQSDAQ. The CDR3, as DNA: TGTGCCAGTAGCACGTACAGGGGGCCTAGCTCCTACGAGCAGTACTTC. Translation gives CASSTYRGPSSYEQYF. Drawing the rest from reference TRBV7-4 and TRBJ2-7, the complete variable domain is GAGVSQSPRYKVAKRGRDVALRCDSISGHVTLYWYRQTLGQGSEVLTYSQSDAQRDKSGRPSGRFSAERPERSVSTLKIQRTEQGDSAVYLCASSTYRGPSSYEQYFGPGTRLTVT.

This clone was observed many times. The V gene is TRBV3-1, the J gene TRBJ2-6; D is uncertain. Trimming took 1 base from V and 3 from J, leaving 1 base between them. Germline CDR1 is LGHDT and CDR2 is YNNKEL (reference sequence). There are 13 residues in the CDR3. The CDR3 reads CASSQGGANVLTF. As DNA, the CDR3 is TGTGCCAGCAGCCAAGGTGGGGCCAACGTCCTGACTTTC.

This clone was seen just once. The chain is built from TRBV6-1 and TRBJ1-1; D call uncertain. Germline V gene sequence: CDR1 MNHNS, CDR2 SASEGT. The germline V and J ends were trimmed by 6 bases and 0 bases, with 11 bases remaining between them. This CDR3 comprises 14 residues. CDR3 nucleotide sequence: TGTGCCAGCAGAACCGGGCAGATGAACACTGAAGCTTTCTTT. This gives the protein CASRTGQMNTEAFF.

Many counts were recorded for this clone. J is TRBJ2-5 and V is TRBV29-1, with TRBD2 matching over 7 bases. This CDR3 comprises 13 residues. The trim removed 4 bases at V and 4 bases at J, leaving 6 bases unmatched. CDR1 and CDR2 from the germline V gene are SQVTM and ANQGSEA. CDR3 coding DNA: TGCAGCGTTGTTGGCGCTAGCGGAGAGACCCAGTACTTC. Translated, it gives CSVVGASGETQYF. The full variable domain, in which reference TRBV29-1 and TRBJ2-5 provide the parts outside the CDR3, is SAVISQKPSRDICQRGTSLTIQCQVDSQVTMMFWYRQQPGQSLTLIATANQGSEATYESGFVIDKFPISRPNLTFSTLTVSNMSPEDSSIYLCSVVGASGETQYFGPGTRLLVL.

This clone was seen many times. This rearrangement joins TRBV5-8 to TRBJ2-5; TRBD1 is a possible D gene (5 bases). CDR1 SGHTS and CDR2 YDEGEE come from the germline V gene. Between the trimmed V and J ends, which lost 1 base and 1 base, there was a span of 17 bases. This CDR3 comprises 17 residues. The CDR3 sequence is CASSLITPPDSQETQYF. The CDR3 nucleotides read TGTGCCAGCAGCTTGATCACCCCCCCAGACAGCCAAGAGACCCAGTACTTC.

Comment on this clone: Mismatch with germline at one junction end may stem from a read error. The rearrangement joins TRBV12-3 or TRBV12-4 to TRBJ1-2; 7 bases are shared with TRBD1. This CDR3 comprises 13 residues. Written as DNA, the CDR3 is TGTGCCAGCAGTCGACAGGGTAACTCTGGCTACACCTTC. As protein: CASSRQGNSGYTF.

The chain couples TRBV6-1 to TRBJ1-3, with 7 bases identical to TRBD1. The CDR3 contains 14 residues. The ends lost 8 bases at V and 4 bases at J; junction bases unmatched: 8. The V gene's germline CDR1 is MNHNS and CDR2 SASEGT. The CDR3: CASEPGGRGNTIYF. DNA of the CDR3: TGTGCCAGCGAACCAGGGGGTAGGGGAAACACCATATATTTT.

This clone came up many times. V gene TRBV24-1 combines with J gene TRBJ1-5; no definite D call. The CDR3 totals 14 residues. Trimming cost V 5 bases and J 0 bases, with 7 bases left between them. Germline CDR1 reads KGHDR; CDR2 reads SFDVKD. Here the CDR3 reads CATSVTDSNQPQHF. The CDR3, as DNA: TGTGCCACCAGTGTCACAGATAGCAATCAGCCCCAGCATTTT.

Regarding this clone: Germline is not matched at one junction end, which may reflect a read error. Other DNA sequences within the sample encode an identical CDR3. This chain joins TRBV6-5 and TRBJ2-3; 9 nucleotides line up with TRBD2. Per germline, CDR1 MNHEY and CDR2 SVGAGI. The CDR3 sequence is 15 residues long. The DNA for the CDR3 is TGTGCCAGCAGTTATGCGGGGGGGGGCACAGATACTCAGTATTTT. Protein: CASSYAGGGTDTQYF.

The V gene is TRBV5-1, the J gene TRBJ1-1, with a tentative D call TRBD1 (6 bases). V lost 4 bases, J lost 0 bases, and 13 bases lay in between. CDR3 length: 15 residues. Germline lookup yields CDR1 SGHRS and CDR2 YFSETQ. The CDR3 here is CASSGAGVMNTEAFF. The CDR3 DNA follows: TGCGCCAGCAGCGGCGCAGGGGTTATGAACACTGAAGCTTTCTTT.

V is TRBV12-3 or TRBV12-4 and J is TRBJ2-7; 9 bases map to TRBD2. This CDR3 is built from 14 residues. The ends lost 3 bases at V and 4 bases at J; junction bases unmatched: 4. CDR3 region: CASSLTSGAYEQYF. In nucleotides, the CDR3 is TGTGCCAGCAGTTTGACTAGCGGAGCTTACGAGCAGTACTTC.

At least ten counts were recorded for this clone. Written as DNA, the CDR3 is TGTGCCAGCAGCCGGGGACAGCCGAGTCAGCCCCAGCATTTT. Encoded protein: CASSRGQPSQPQHF. The chain combines TRBV7-9 with TRBJ1-5, with 7 bases lining up with TRBD1. This CDR3 has 14 amino acids. Germline V gene data show CDR1 as SEHNR and CDR2 as FQNEAQ (reference sequence). V was clipped by 5 bases and J by 6 bases; unmatched bases: 7.

This clone appeared many times. V usage is TRBV20-1 and J usage is TRBJ2-3, with 9 bases fitting TRBD1. Per the germline V gene, CDR1 is DFQATT and CDR2 is SNEGSKA (reference sequence). Trimming at V came to 6 bases and at J to 3 bases, leaving 10 bases not matched to a gene. The CDR3 runs 15 residues. The CDR3 sequence is CSARRTGEGTDTQYF. The DNA for the CDR3 is TGCAGTGCCCGCCGGACAGGGGAGGGGACAGATACGCAGTATTTT.

CDR3 nucleotides: TGTGCCAGCAGCCCATCAAGGTGTAGGGGGCAAGACGAGCAGTACTTC. Its protein product is CASSPSRCRGQDEQYF. The chain is built from TRBV9 and TRBJ2-7, with 7 bases identical to TRBD1. V shed 4 bases and J 5 bases; nucleotides not matched to a gene: 15. CDR1 is SGDLS, CDR2 YYNGEE, per germline. The CDR3 runs to 16 residues.

This clone came up many times. The gene calls are TRBV5-1 and TRBJ1-2; D is uncertain. This CDR3 is 14 amino acids long. CDR1 is SGHRS, CDR2 YFSETQ, per germline. Trimming pared 0 bases from V and 1 base from J, leaving 7 bases between. The CDR3 loop is CASSLGQNNYGYTF. Written as DNA, the CDR3 is TGCGCCAGCAGCTTGGGGCAGAATAACTATGGCTACACCTTC.

This clone was counted ten times or more. The rearrangement joins TRBV5-1 to TRBJ2-2; 11 nucleotides agree with TRBD2. The CDR3 consists of 15 residues. Germline V CDR1 and CDR2: SGHRS, YFSETQ. With 4 bases clipped from V and 3 bases from J, the junction kept 2 bases outside the gene matches. CDR3 amino acids: CASSPGLADTGELFF. The CDR3 DNA follows: TGCGCCAGCAGCCCGGGACTAGCGGACACCGGGGAGCTGTTTTTT.

The rearrangement uses TRBV28 and TRBJ1-2; tentative D call: TRBD1 (5 bases). Looked up from germline, CDR1 is MDHEN and CDR2 is SYDVKM. V lost 6 bases to trimming and J lost 0 bases, with 14 bases between them. The CDR3 has 15 amino acids. CDR3 loop: CASRISRGTNYGYTF. Written as DNA, the CDR3 is TGTGCCAGCAGAATATCGAGGGGAACTAACTATGGCTACACCTTC.

There are many counts of this clone. The chain joins TRBV20-1 to TRBJ1-2, with 8 bases lining up with TRBD1. V was pared by 2 bases and J by 4 bases, with 9 bases of the junction left unmatched. The length of the CDR3 is 15 residues. Germline V gene data show CDR1 as DFQATT and CDR2 as SNEGSKA (reference sequence). The CDR3 DNA sequence: TGCAGTGCTAGATCTGGGTCAGGGGGCAGCTATGGCTACACCTTC. Residues: CSARSGSGGSYGYTF.